The 8 T cell receptor beta chains listed next were all sequenced from one sample in a study of T cell repertoires in cytomegalovirus infection (dated by TCRdb to about 2019). Sequencing used an Illumina HiSeq 1500. TCRdb trimmed the raw reads at Q25, called clones with MiXCR and kept productive beta chains. Each entry merges the rows of one CDR3 protein and shows their most common DNA and genes. The table for this sample lists about a million distinct CDR3 sequences; less than 40% of them were counted only once. The ten top clones hold more than 13% of the sample. These receptors' antigens are unknown. The sample's treatment or condition label, decoded: in vitro stimulation with specific CMV peptide epitopes to enrich CMV-specific T cells. Here the sequenced sample was cultured CD8+ T cells from PBMCs, taken from culture after CMV antigen stimulation. The receptors stem from a human donor in good health (CMV status not recorded). Some clones in this sample may be carry-over from other donors' samples.

The chain employs TRBV19 and TRBJ1-2; TRBD1 aligns across 8 bases. V was pared by 5 bases and J by 4 bases, with 6 bases of the junction left unmatched. This CDR3 comprises 14 residues. Germline CDR1 and CDR2: LNHDA and SQIVND (reference sequence). CDR3 DNA sequence: TGTGCCAGTAGTTTCACAGGGGGTCCCTATGGCTACACCTTC. Translated: CASSFTGGPYGYTF. Complete variable domain (other parts from reference TRBV19 and TRBJ1-2): DGGITQSPKYLFRKEGQNVTLSCEQNLNHDAMYWYRQDPGQGLRLIYYSQIVNDFQKGDIAEGYSVSREKKESFPLTVTSAQKNPTAFYLCASSFTGGPYGYTFGSGTRLTVV.

Many counts were recorded for this clonotype. This sequence joins TRBV19 and TRBJ2-1, with D unclear. Germline CDR1 LNHDA, CDR2 SQIVND (reference sequence). V was trimmed by 4 bases and J by 4 bases, leaving 11 bases between them. The CDR3 contains 14 residues. The CDR3 nucleotides read TGTGCCAGTAGTAGATACAGCGATTACAATGAGCAGTTCTTC. Translated, it gives CASSRYSDYNEQFF.

This chain uses TRBV12-5 with TRBJ1-1, with D perhaps matching TRBD1 (5 bases). CDR1 and CDR2 (germline): LGHNT, FRNRAP. The CDR3 consists of 14 residues. The V gene lost 1 base and the J gene lost 4 bases, with 10 bases spanning the gap. In nucleotides, the CDR3 is TGTGCTAGTGGTTTGGCCCTTAGGGGCACTGAAGCTTTCTTT. This codes for CASGLALRGTEAFF.

The genes are TRBV9 and TRBJ2-6, with TRBD2 as a possible D gene (6 bases). This CDR3 comprises 16 residues. CDR1 and CDR2 from the germline V gene are SGDLS and YYNGEE. V lost 7 bases, J lost 1 base, and 15 bases lay in between. For the CDR3, the DNA is TGTGCCAGCTCTCCCAGGCGGGGATCTGGGGCCAACGTCCTGACTTTC. It translates to CASSPRRGSGANVLTF. Drawing the rest from reference TRBV9 and TRBJ2-6, the complete variable domain is DSGVTQTPKHLITATGQRVTLRCSPRSGDLSVYWYQQSLDQGLQFLIQYYNGEERAKGNILERFSAQQFPDLHSELNLSSLELGDSALYFCASSPRRGSGANVLTFGAGSRLTVL.

This chain joins TRBV5-5 and TRBJ1-5; perhaps TRBD1 as D (6 bases). Germline CDR1 reads SGHKS; CDR2 reads YYEKEE (reference sequence). Trimming stripped 4 bases from V and 3 bases from J, with 14 bases between. CDR3 length: 15 amino acids. CDR3 coding DNA: TGTGCCAGCAGCGCGCGGCAGGGGTACAATCAGCCCCAGCATTTT. It is translated as CASSARQGYNQPQHF.

This clonotype showed up just a few times. The rearrangement uses TRBV24-1 and TRBJ1-5; D may be TRBD1 (5 bases). Trimming cost V 9 bases and J 5 bases, with 10 bases left between them. This CDR3 is 12 amino acids long. CDR1 and CDR2 (germline): KGHDR, SFDVKD. The CDR3 is CATLVGDQPQHF. CDR3 DNA: TGTGCCACCCTGGTAGGGGATCAGCCCCAGCATTTT.

This clonotype has at least ten counts. The CDR3 sequence: CASSPRTERYTDTQYF. The CDR3 DNA sequence: TGTGCCAGCAGCCCCCGGACAGAACGCTACACAGATACGCAGTATTTT. This rearrangement joins TRBV7-8 to TRBJ2-3, with D maybe TRBD1 (6 bases). Trimming stripped 5 bases from V and 2 bases from J, with 17 bases between. The CDR3 is 16 residues long. Germline values: CDR1 SGHVS, CDR2 FQNEAQ.

This clonotype was found a few times. This rearrangement joins TRBV19 to TRBJ1-1; 9 nucleotides align to TRBD1. CDR3 size: 15 residues. V shed 3 bases and J 0 bases; nucleotides not matched to a gene: 2. Looked up from germline, CDR1 is LNHDA and CDR2 is SQIVND (reference sequence). The CDR3 bases are TGTGCCAGTAGTATGGGACAGGGATTGAACACTGAAGCTTTCTTT. Protein: CASSMGQGLNTEAFF.